Below are 20 T cell receptor beta chains sequenced from a single sample in a study of T cell repertoires in aging, cancer and after chemotherapy (dated by TCRdb to between 2018 and 2021). Instead of sorted cells or RNA, genomic DNA extracted from peripheral blood served as the source for amplifying TCR beta rearrangements. The instrument given in TCRdb is Illumina MiSeq. Rearranged TRB sequences spanning V, D and J segments were amplified in a multiplex touch-down PCR with a mixed TRB-A/B primer pool. TCRdb reprocessed the public reads (quality trimming at Q25 with fastp, clone calling with MiXCR) and kept in-frame beta chains. CDR3 protein duplicates are merged, each entry listing the most common genes and DNA. In all, the sample holds over 800 distinct CDR3 sequences, and about 60% of those were seen once. Less than 80% of the sample is held by the ten biggest clonotypes. Specimen: blood. The receptor set was obtained from a human donor with a blood cancer.

There are a few counts of this clonotype. The V call is TRBV29-1, the J call TRBJ2-7, with no clear D. The CDR3 is 12 residues long. Germline CDR1 SQVTM, CDR2 ANQGSEA. Trimming took off 4 bases at V and 0 bases at J, with 7 bases between the two ends. CDR3 sequence: CSVASVSYEQYF. The CDR3 DNA follows: TGCAGCGTTGCGTCAGTCTCCTACGAGCAGTACTTC.

This clonotype was seen only a few times. CDR3 nucleotide sequence: TGTGCCAGCAGCACCCAGGGACAGGACTATGGCTACACCTTC. It yields the protein CASSTQGQDYGYTF. V and J are TRBV6-5 and TRBJ1-2, with 8 bases matching TRBD1. Germline V gene sequence: CDR1 MNHEY, CDR2 SVGAGI. The ends lost 6 bases at V and 3 bases at J; junction bases unmatched: 6. This CDR3 has 14 residues.

The chain recombines TRBV19 with TRBJ2-7; 7 positions match TRBD2. The J segment lost 2 bases and the V segment lost 3 bases, leaving 4 bases of the junction unmatched. The CDR3 runs 14 residues. Germline V gene sequence: CDR1 LNHDA, CDR2 SQIVND (reference sequence). The CDR3 here is CASSMTSGAYEQYF. The CDR3 DNA sequence: TGTGCCAGTAGTATGACCAGCGGGGCCTACGAGCAGTACTTC. Full variable domain (remainder filled in from reference TRBV19 and TRBJ2-7): DGGITQSPKYLFRKEGQNVTLSCEQNLNHDAMYWYRQDPGQGLRLIYYSQIVNDFQKGDIAEGYSVSREKKESFPLTVTSAQKNPTAFYLCASSMTSGAYEQYFGPGTRLTVT.

This chain links TRBV29-1 with TRBJ2-1; a possible D gene is TRBD1 (5 bases). The germline V gene has CDR1 SQVTM and CDR2 ANQGSEA. CDR3 length: 15 amino acids. Trimming removed 7 bases from V and 0 bases from J, with 16 bases in between. Here the CDR3 DNA reads TGCAGCGCCCAGGGTGGCTCTAGCTCCTACAATGAGCAGTTCTTC. Protein: CSAQGGSSSYNEQFF.

This clonotype is medium-sized in the sample. The chain joins TRBV19 to TRBJ1-2; 7 bases map to TRBD1. The CDR3 has 14 amino acids. Trimming removed 1 base from V and 7 bases from J; junction bases left unmatched: 6. Germline CDR1 and CDR2: LNHDA and SQIVND (reference sequence). The CDR3: CASSIAPGGLGYTF. The CDR3 coding sequence is TGTGCCAGTAGTATAGCCCCAGGGGGGCTTGGCTACACCTTC.

This clonotype was found a few times. The chain is built from TRBV29-1 and TRBJ1-4; 7 nucleotides align to TRBD1. The germline CDR1 and CDR2 sequences are SQVTM and ANQGSEA. V gave up 7 bases and J gave up 4 bases; unmatched junction bases: 6. This CDR3 region has 13 residues. In DNA, the CDR3 is TGCAGCGCCGCGACAGGGTTTAATGAAAAACTGTTTTTT. Its translation: CSAATGFNEKLFF.

There are a few counts of this clonotype. The chain carries TRBV5-4 and TRBJ2-7, with D perhaps TRBD1 (6 bases). The ends were cut back, 4 bases at V and 4 bases at J, with 15 bases in the middle. The CDR3 spans 14 residues. Germline CDR1 and CDR2: SGHNT and YYREEE (reference sequence). The CDR3: CASSGDTGLYEQYF. CDR3 bases: TGTGCCAGCAGCGGGGACACTGGCTTGTACGAGCAGTACTTC.

This clonotype was found a few times. This chain connects TRBV27 to TRBJ2-1; 12 nucleotides line up with TRBD2. Germline assignment: CDR1 MNHEY and CDR2 SMNVEV (reference sequence). This CDR3 spans 15 amino acids. J lost 8 bases, V lost 6 bases, and 8 bases had no gene match. CDR3 in amino acids: CASRPTSGGLDEQFF. The CDR3 DNA is TGTGCCAGCAGGCCGACTAGCGGGGGCTTGGATGAGCAGTTCTTC.

This clonotype turned up a few times. The chain carries TRBV19 and TRBJ2-1; 9 nucleotides agree with TRBD1. Looked up from germline, CDR1 is LNHDA and CDR2 is SQIVND (reference sequence). V dropped 6 bases and J dropped 4; count of bases not matched to a gene: 7. The CDR3 has 15 amino acids. For the CDR3, the DNA is TGTGCCAGTAGGCCTTCCGGGACAGGGTACAATGAGCAGTTCTTC. Residues: CASRPSGTGYNEQFF.

The chain combines TRBV6-5 with TRBJ1-5; 9 bases map to TRBD1. CDR1 and CDR2 (germline): MNHEY, SVGAGI. V lost 5 bases to trimming and J lost 7 bases; unmatched junction nucleotides: 9. The CDR3 length is 15 residues. The CDR3 reads CASSIETGGSQPQHF. CDR3 nucleotide sequence: TGTGCCAGCAGTATAGAGACAGGGGGAAGCCAGCCCCAGCATTTT.

The chain links TRBV10-3 to TRBJ2-5; 8 bases map to TRBD1. This CDR3 spans 15 amino acids. CDR1 ENHRY and CDR2 SYGVKD come from the germline V gene. V lost 3 bases, J lost 4 bases, and 7 bases stayed unmatched. Written as DNA, the CDR3 is TGTGCCATCAGTGAAGGGGCAGGGGGCAGAGAGACCCAGTACTTC. This gives the protein CAISEGAGGRETQYF.

The rearrangement links TRBV5-4 to TRBJ2-7; D call uncertain. The CDR3 runs to 11 residues. The germline V gene has CDR1 SGHNT and CDR2 YYREEE (reference sequence). Trimming pared 0 bases from V and 7 bases from J, leaving 5 bases between. CDR3 coding DNA: TGTGCCAGCAGCTTGGCGTGGGAGCAGTACTTC. It encodes CASSLAWEQYF. Together with reference TRBV5-4 and TRBJ2-7, the CDR3 gives the full variable domain: ETGVTQSPTHLIKTRGQQVTLRCSSQSGHNTVSWYQQALGQGPQFIFQYYREEENGRGNFPPRFSGLQFPNYSSELNVNALELDDSALYLCASSLAWEQYFGPGTRLTVT.

V gene TRBV6-5 combines with J gene TRBJ1-4, with D possibly TRBD1 on 6 matching bases. The length of the CDR3 is 14 residues. Trimming took 6 bases from V and 7 from J, leaving 15 bases between them. The germline V gene encodes CDR1 MNHEY and CDR2 SVGAGI. As DNA, the CDR3 is TGTGCCAGCAGGCAGAACAGGGATGCTGAAAAACTGTTTTTT. Encoded protein: CASRQNRDAEKLFF.

V gene TRBV19 combines with J gene TRBJ2-3; 7 bases map to TRBD2. Germline V gene data show CDR1 as LNHDA and CDR2 as SQIVND (reference sequence). J lost 2 bases, V lost 5 bases, and 10 bases had no gene match. The CDR3 contains 16 residues. This chain's CDR3 is CASSPMTSSNTDTQYF. CDR3 DNA: TGTGCCAGTAGTCCGATGACTAGCTCTAACACAGATACGCAGTATTTT.

This clonotype has more than one count but fewer than ten. The V gene is TRBV19, the J gene TRBJ1-3; 7 bases are shared with TRBD1. The CDR3 is 13 residues long. The ends lost 7 bases at V and 6 bases at J; junction bases unmatched: 6. CDR1 is LNHDA and CDR2 is SQIVND in the germline V gene (reference sequence). The CDR3 sequence is CASTRGQTNTIYF. CDR3 DNA sequence: TGTGCCAGTACCCGGGGACAGACAAACACCATATATTTT.

This clonotype was observed a handful of times. The J gene is TRBJ2-6, the V gene TRBV19; either TRBD1 or TRBD2 may supply D (5 bases each). V lost 9 bases to trimming and J lost 0 bases, with 12 bases between them. The V gene's germline CDR1 is LNHDA and CDR2 SQIVND (reference sequence). The CDR3 is 15 amino acids. CDR3 nucleotides: TGTGCCAGCACAACGGGGACCTCTGGGGCCAACGTCCTGACTTTC. This sequence encodes CASTTGTSGANVLTF.

The chain recombines TRBV7-2 with TRBJ2-5; maybe TRBD1 (6 bases). V was pared by 2 bases and J by 5 bases, with 15 bases between. This CDR3 spans 15 amino acids. Per the germline V gene, CDR1 is SGHTA and CDR2 is FQGNSA. This CDR3 is CASSLSLGGGETQYF. CDR3 sequence (DNA): TGTGCCAGCAGCTTATCGCTAGGGGGTGGTGAGACCCAGTACTTC. Full variable domain (rest looked up from reference TRBV7-2 and TRBJ2-5): GAGVSQSPSNKVTEKGKDVELRCDPISGHTALYWYRQSLGQGLEFLIYFQGNSAPDKSGLPSDRFSAERTGGSVSTLTIQRTQQEDSAVYLCASSLSLGGGETQYFGPGTRLLVL.

Comments on this clonotype: A much larger clone lies one base from this, so it may be a read error. The chain employs TRBV19 and TRBJ1-1; D is uncertain. Trimming pared 6 bases from V and 2 bases from J, leaving 13 bases between. Germline assignment: CDR1 LNHDA and CDR2 SQIVND (reference sequence). The CDR3 totals 14 residues. The CDR3 DNA follows: TGTGCCAGTAGCGACGCGGGATTAAACACTGAAGCTTTCTTT. It is translated as CASSDAGLNTEAFF.

CDR3 amino acids: CASTPLTGASKTQYF. The CDR3 DNA reads as TGTGCCAGCACCCCGCTGACAGGGGCTTCGAAGACCCAGTACTTC. The chain links TRBV6-2 or TRBV6-3 to TRBJ2-5, with TRBD1 identical over 8 bases. The CDR3 has 15 residues. After removal of 7 bases from V and 6 bases from J, the junction contained 13 bases not matched to a gene. CDR1 is MNHEY, CDR2 SVGEGT, per germline.

This clonotype is labeled large (0.1 to 1%). This sequence joins TRBV27 and TRBJ2-3; D might be TRBD2 (5 bases). Between the trimmed V and J ends, which lost 6 bases and 0 bases, there was a span of 10 bases. The germline V gene encodes CDR1 MNHEY and CDR2 SMNVEV (reference sequence). This CDR3 has 14 amino acids. The CDR3 coding sequence is TGTGCCAGCAGAGTCGCGGGTAGCACAGATACGCAGTATTTT. Translating gives CASRVAGSTDTQYF.